This TCR beta chain comes out of a study of T cell responses to AZD1222 COVID-19 vaccine. Only in-frame clones appear in the TCRdb table, and some are missing; sequencing was by immunoSEQ multiplex PCR. This sample has approximately 84,000 clones, with about 80% found just once. Findings and limits, study-wide: At 160-218 and 743-854, vaccine-associated CD4 TCRs were dominant, and they spanned spike. Spike-specific TCR depth and breadth grew after two AZD1222 doses.

V dropped 2 bases and J dropped 4; count of bases not matched to a gene: 2. This CDR3 comprises 14 residues. The germline gives CDR1 LGHDT, CDR2 YNNKEL (reference sequence). Of note for this clone: Its antigen is unknown.

Sequencing was performed on peripheral blood, taken 28 days after the second AZD1222 dose. The V call is TRBV3-1 (or the pseudogene TRBV3-2), the J call TRBJ1-5, with TRBD1 matching over 7 bases. This sequence was found in an adult who received the AZD1222 COVID-19 vaccine. CDR3 region: CASSQMTGNQPQHF. The CDR3 nucleotides read TGTGCCAGCAGCCAAATGACAGGGAATCAGCCCCAGCATTTT.